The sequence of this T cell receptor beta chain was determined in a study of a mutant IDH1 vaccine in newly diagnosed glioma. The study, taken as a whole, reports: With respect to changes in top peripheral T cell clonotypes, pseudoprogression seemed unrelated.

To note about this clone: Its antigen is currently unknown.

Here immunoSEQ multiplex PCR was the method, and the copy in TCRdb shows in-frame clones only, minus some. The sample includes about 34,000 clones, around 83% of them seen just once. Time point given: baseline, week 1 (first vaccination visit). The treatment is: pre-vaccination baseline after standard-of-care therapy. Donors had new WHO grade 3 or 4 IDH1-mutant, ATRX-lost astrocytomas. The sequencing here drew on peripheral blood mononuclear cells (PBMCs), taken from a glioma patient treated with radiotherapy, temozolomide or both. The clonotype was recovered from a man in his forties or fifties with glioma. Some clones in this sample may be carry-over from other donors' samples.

The DNA for the CDR3 is TGTGCCAGCACCTCCCGGGACGGGGGGGGCCTCTCAGATACGCAGTATTTT. It encodes CASTSRDGGGLSDTQYF. The chain employs TRBV7-9 and TRBJ2-3; 8 bases are a match to TRBD2. CDR3 length equals 17 residues. Germline loops: CDR1 SEHNR, CDR2 FQNEAQ (reference sequence). After removal of 7 bases from V and 4 bases from J, the junction contained 16 bases not matched to a gene.